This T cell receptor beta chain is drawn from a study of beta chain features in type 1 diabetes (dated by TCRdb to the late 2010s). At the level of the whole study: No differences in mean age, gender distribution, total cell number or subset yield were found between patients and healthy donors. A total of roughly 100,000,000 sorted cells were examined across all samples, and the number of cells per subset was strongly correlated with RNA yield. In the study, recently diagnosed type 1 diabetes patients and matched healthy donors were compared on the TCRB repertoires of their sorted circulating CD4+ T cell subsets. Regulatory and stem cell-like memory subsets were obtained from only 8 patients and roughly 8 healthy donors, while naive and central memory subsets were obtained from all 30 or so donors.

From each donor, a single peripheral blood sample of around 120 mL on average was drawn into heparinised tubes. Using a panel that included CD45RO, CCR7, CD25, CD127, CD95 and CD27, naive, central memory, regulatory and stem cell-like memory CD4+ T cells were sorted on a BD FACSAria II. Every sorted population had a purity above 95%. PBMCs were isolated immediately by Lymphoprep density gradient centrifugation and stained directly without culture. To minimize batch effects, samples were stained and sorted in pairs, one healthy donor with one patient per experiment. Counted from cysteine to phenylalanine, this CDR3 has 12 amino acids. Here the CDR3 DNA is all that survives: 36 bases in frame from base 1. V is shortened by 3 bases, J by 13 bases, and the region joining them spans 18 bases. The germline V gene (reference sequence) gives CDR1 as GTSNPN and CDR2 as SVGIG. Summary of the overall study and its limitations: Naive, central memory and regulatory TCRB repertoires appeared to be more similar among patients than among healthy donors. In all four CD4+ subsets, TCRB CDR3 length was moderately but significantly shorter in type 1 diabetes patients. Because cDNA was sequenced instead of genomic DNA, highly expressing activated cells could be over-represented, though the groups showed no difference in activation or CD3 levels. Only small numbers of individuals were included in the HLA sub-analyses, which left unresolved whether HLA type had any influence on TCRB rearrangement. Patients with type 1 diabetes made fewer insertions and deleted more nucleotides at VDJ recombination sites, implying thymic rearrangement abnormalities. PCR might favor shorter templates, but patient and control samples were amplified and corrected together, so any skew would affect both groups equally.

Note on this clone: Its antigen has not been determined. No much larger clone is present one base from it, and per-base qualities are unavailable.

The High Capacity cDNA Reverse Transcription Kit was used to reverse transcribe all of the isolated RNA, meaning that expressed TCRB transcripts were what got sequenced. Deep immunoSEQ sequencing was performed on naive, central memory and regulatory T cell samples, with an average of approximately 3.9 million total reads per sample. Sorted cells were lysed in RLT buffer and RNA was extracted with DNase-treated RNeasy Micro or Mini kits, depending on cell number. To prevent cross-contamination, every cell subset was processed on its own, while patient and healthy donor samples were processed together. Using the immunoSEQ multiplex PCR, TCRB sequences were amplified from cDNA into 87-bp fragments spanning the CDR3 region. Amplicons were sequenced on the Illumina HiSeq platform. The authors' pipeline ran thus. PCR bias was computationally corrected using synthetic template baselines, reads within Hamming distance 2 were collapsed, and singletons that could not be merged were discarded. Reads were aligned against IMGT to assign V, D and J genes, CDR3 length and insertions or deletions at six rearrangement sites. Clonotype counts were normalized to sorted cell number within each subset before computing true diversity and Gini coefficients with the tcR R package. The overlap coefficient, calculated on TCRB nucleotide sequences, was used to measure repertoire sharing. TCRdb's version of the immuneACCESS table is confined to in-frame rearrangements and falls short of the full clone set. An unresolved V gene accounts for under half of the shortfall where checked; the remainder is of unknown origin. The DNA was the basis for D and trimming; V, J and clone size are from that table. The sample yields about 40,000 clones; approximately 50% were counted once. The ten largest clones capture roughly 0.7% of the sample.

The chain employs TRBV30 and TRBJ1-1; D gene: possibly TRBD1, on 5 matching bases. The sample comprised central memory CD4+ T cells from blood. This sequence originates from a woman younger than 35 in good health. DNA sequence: TGTGCCTGGAGCCTACGTTCGGGGGTGGGTTTCTTT. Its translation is CAWSLRSGVGFF.